The clone carrying this T cell receptor (beta chain) appeared a single time. The entry originates in a study of technical replicates of blood from a handful of donors. CDR1 is MNHEY and CDR2 is SVGAGI in the germline V gene. The CDR3 spans 13 residues. The V and J ends lost 5 bases and 2 bases, in that order; junction bases with no gene match: 2. The assay was immunoSEQ multiplex PCR, and TCRdb's table has in-frame clones only and misses some. This sample yields approximately 79,000 clones, of which 93% are seen a single time; around 0.4% belongs to the top ten. The TCR originated in a human donor in good health. The sequenced sample consisted of T cells isolated from PBMCs. This chain connects TRBV6-5 to TRBJ1-2; TRBD1 agrees at 7 bases. The chain's CDR3 is CASSQTGNYGYTF. The CDR3 DNA reads TGTGCCAGCAGTCAGACAGGGAACTATGGCTACACCTTC.